Following are 8 T cell receptor beta chains from one sample sequenced in a study of T cells in Graves' hyperthyroidism and ophthalmopathy. Amplification targeted TCR beta CDR3 regions from RNA transcripts. With the HTBI primer set, the TCR CDR3 went through a first round of RT-PCR. TCRdb recomputed calls from the multiplex PCR reads with MiXCR, one row per CDR3 protein. The data hold a few hundred thousand distinct CDR3 sequences, with approximately 15% observed a single time. The sample consisted of blood. All receptors derive from a woman aged 25 to 39 with Graves' hyperthyroidism.

This clonotype was counted at least ten times. The chain is built from TRBV6-2 or TRBV6-3 and TRBJ1-2; D is perhaps TRBD1 (6 bases). The CDR3 length is 14 residues. V was clipped by 7 bases and J by 8 bases, with 20 bases between them. Germline assignment: CDR1 MNHEY and CDR2 SVGEGT. CDR3 loop: CASTERQVMEGYTF. The CDR3 nucleotides read TGTGCCAGCACGGAAAGACAGGTTATGGAAGGCTACACCTTC.

In its sample, this clonotype was seen many times. This chain uses TRBV12-3 or TRBV12-4 with TRBJ2-5; 8 positions match TRBD1. Trimming took 4 bases from V and 5 from J; bases not matched to a gene: 15. This CDR3 has 17 residues. In DNA form, the CDR3 reads TGTGCCAGCAGTTCATCACCAACGACAGGGGTTTATGAGACCCAGTACTTC. This encodes CASSSSPTTGVYETQYF.

The rearrangement uses TRBV19 and TRBJ1-4; a possible D gene is TRBD1 (5 bases). Per the germline V gene, CDR1 is LNHDA and CDR2 is SQIVND (reference sequence). Trimming stripped 6 bases from V and 3 bases from J, with 14 bases between. CDR3 length: 15 amino acids. CDR3 in DNA: TGTGCCAGTAGGGAGAGGGGCGCGGCTAATGAAAAACTGTTTTTT. It codes for CASRERGAANEKLFF.

This clonotype occurred many times. The CDR3 region has the DNA TGTGCCAGCACCCCACCGGGACAGGGGTTTGCAGATACGCAGTATTTT. This gives the protein CASTPPGQGFADTQYF. The chain is built from TRBV2 and TRBJ2-3; 10 bases are a match to TRBD1. Germline-derived CDR1 and CDR2 are SNHLY and FYNNEI. This CDR3 has 16 amino acids. Trimming took 7 bases from V and 4 from J; bases not matched to a gene: 11. The full variable domain, with the rest looked up from reference TRBV2 and TRBJ2-3, is EPEVTQTPSHQVTQMGQEVILRCVPISNHLYFYWYRQILGQKVEFLVSFYNNEISEKSEIFDDQFSVERPDGSNFTLKIRSTKLEDSAMYFCASTPPGQGFADTQYFGPGTRLTVL.

On this clonotype: A read error is possible here, since a much larger clone lies one base away. V is TRBV27 and J is TRBJ2-7, with D possibly matching TRBD2 (6 bases). Germline assignment: CDR1 MNHEY and CDR2 SMNVEV (reference sequence). This CDR3 is built from 17 residues. V shed 5 bases and J shed 4 bases, with 24 bases lying between them. CDR3 in DNA: TGTGCCAGCAGTGTCGTGGTAGCGGCCCTAACCTCATACGAGCAGTACTTC. It specifies CASSVVVAALTSYEQYF.

This clonotype was picked up many times. The chain joins TRBV30 to TRBJ1-4; 10 bases are a match to TRBD1. Germline V CDR1 and CDR2: GTSNPN, SVGIG (reference sequence). The ends lost 8 bases at V and 8 bases at J; junction bases unmatched: 8. CDR3 length: 13 amino acids. The CDR3 DNA is TGTGCCCTCTTGGGACAGGGGTACGAAAAACTGTTTTTT. It translates to CALLGQGYEKLFF.

Many counts were recorded for this clonotype. The chain carries TRBV18 and TRBJ2-1, with D hard to call. This CDR3 has 15 residues. Germline V gene data show CDR1 as KGHSH and CDR2 as LQKENI. V gave up 3 bases and J gave up 0 bases, with 9 bases separating them. The CDR3 here is CASSPTQSSYNEQFF. In DNA, the CDR3 is TGTGCCAGCTCACCGACCCAGAGCTCCTACAATGAGCAGTTCTTC.

In this sample, this clonotype turned up many times. Here the CDR3 DNA reads TGTGCCACCAGTGCTGGGACCGAATACCACTACGAGCAGTACTTC. Translation gives CATSAGTEYHYEQYF. The chain is built from TRBV24-1 and TRBJ2-7, with D perhaps being TRBD1 or TRBD2 (5 bases each). The V end was cut by 5 bases, the J end by 3 bases, with 16 bases between. This CDR3 comprises 15 residues. Germline values: CDR1 KGHDR, CDR2 SFDVKD.